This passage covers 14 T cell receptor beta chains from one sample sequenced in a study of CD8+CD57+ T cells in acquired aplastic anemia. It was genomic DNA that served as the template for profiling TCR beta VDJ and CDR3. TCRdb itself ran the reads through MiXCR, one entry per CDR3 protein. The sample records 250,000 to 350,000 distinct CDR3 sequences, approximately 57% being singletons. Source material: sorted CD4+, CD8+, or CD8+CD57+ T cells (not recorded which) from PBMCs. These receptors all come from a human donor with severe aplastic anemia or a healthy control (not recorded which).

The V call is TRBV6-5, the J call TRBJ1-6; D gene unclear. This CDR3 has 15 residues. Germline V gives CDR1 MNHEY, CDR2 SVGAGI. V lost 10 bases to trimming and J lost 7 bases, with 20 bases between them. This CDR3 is CATSGPLSINSPLHF. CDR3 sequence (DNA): TGTGCCACCTCTGGACCTCTCAGCATCAATTCACCCCTCCACTTT.

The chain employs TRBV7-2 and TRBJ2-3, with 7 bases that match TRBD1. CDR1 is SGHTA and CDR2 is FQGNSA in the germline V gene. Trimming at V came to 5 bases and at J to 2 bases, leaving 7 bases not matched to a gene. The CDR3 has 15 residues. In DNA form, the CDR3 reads TGTGCCAGCAGCCTCCGACAGGGCGTCACAGATACGCAGTATTTT. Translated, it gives CASSLRQGVTDTQYF.

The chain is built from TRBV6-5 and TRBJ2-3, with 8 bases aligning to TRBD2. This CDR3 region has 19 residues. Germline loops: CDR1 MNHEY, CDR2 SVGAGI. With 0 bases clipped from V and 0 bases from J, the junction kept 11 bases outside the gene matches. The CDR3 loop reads CASSYSGLPSGGSTDTQYF. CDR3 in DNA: TGTGCCAGCAGTTACTCGGGTCTCCCCAGCGGGGGTAGCACAGATACGCAGTATTTT.

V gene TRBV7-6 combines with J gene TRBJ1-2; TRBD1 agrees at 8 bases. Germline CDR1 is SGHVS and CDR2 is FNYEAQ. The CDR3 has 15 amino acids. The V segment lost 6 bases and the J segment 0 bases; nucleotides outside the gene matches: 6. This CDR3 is CASSTGQAPNYGYTF. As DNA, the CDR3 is TGTGCCAGCAGTACGGGACAGGCTCCTAACTATGGCTACACCTTC.

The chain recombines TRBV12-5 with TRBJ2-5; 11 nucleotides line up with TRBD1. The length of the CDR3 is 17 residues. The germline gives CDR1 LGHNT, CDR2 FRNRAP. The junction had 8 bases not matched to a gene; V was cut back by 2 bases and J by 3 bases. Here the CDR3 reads CASGLSWGDRGEETQYF. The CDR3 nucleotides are TGTGCTAGTGGTTTGTCCTGGGGGGACAGGGGGGAAGAGACCCAGTACTTC.

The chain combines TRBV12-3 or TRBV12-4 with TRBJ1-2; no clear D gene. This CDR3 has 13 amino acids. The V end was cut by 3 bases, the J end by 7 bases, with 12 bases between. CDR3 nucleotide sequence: TGTGCCAGCAGTTTTTCACCCTCCGGTGGCTACACCTTC. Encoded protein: CASSFSPSGGYTF.

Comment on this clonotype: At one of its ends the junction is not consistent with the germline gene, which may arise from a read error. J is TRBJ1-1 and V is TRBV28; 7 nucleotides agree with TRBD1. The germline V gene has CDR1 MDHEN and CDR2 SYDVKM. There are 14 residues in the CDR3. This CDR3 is CASSSPGQNAEAFF. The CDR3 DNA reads TGTGCCAGCAGTTCTCCGGGACAGAACGCTGAAGCTTTCTTT.

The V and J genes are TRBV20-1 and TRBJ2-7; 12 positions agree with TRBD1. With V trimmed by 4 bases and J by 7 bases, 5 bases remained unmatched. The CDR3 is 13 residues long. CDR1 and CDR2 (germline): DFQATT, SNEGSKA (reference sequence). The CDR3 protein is CSATGTGGNEQYF. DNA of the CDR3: TGCAGTGCTACCGGGACAGGGGGCAATGAGCAGTACTTC.

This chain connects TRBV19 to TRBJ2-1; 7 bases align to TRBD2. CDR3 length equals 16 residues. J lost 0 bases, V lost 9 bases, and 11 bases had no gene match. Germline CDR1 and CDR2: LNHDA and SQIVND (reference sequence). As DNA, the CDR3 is TGTGCCAGCAGTGGGGGGGGGTCAATCTCCTACAATGAGCAGTTCTTC. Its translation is CASSGGGSISYNEQFF.

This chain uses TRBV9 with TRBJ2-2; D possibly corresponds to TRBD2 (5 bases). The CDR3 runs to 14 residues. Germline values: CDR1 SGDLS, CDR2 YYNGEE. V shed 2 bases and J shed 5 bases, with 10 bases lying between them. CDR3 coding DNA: TGTGCCAGCAGCGTGCAGAGGGCTACCGGGGAGCTGTTTTTT. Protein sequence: CASSVQRATGELFF.

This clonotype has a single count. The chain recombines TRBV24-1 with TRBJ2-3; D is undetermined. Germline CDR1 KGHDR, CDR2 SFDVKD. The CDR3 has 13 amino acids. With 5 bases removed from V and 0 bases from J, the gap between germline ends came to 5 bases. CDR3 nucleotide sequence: TGTGCCACCAGTGGAGCTAGCACAGATACGCAGTATTTT. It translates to CATSGASTDTQYF.

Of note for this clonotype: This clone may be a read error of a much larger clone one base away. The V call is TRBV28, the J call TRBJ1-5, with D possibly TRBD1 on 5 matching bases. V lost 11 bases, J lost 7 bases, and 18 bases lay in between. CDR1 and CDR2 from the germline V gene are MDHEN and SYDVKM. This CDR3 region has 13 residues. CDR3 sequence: CAGIRGAGQPQHF. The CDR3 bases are TGTGCCGGCATTCGAGGGGCCGGACAGCCCCAGCATTTT.

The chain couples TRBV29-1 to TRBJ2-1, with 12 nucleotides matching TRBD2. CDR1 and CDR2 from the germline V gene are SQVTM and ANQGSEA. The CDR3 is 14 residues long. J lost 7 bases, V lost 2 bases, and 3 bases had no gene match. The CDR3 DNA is TGCAGCGTTGAAAGAGGGACTAGCGGGAATGAGCAGTTCTTC. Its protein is CSVERGTSGNEQFF.

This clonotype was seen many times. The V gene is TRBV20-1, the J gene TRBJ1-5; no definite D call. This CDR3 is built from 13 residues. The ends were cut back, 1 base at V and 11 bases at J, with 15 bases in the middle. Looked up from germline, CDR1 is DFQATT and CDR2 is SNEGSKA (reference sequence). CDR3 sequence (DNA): TGCAGTGCTAGAGCCCCCACCGCTTGGGCCCAGCATTTT. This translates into CSARAPTAWAQHF.